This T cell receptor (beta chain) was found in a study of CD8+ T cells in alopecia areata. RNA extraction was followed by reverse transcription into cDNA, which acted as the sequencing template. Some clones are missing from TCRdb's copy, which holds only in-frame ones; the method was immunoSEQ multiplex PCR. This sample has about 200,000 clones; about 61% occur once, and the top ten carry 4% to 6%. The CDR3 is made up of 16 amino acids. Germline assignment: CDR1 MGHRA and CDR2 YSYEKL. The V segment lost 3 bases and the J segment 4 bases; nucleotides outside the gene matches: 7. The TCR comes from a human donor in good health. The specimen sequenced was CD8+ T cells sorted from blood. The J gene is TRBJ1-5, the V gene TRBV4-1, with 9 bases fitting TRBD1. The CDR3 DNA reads TGCGCCAGCAGCCATGGGACAGGGATGGGGAATCAGCCCCAGCATTTT. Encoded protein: CASSHGTGMGNQPQHF.